This T cell receptor (beta chain) was identified in a study of blood T cell repertoires in COVID-19. On the study more broadly: T cells, B-cell-depleted T cells, or PBMCs supplied cDNA or gDNA.

In the authors' methods: Nucleated cell number was recorded as an estimate derived from reference gene primer amplification. Sequencing was performed with immunoSEQ multiplex PCR; in TCRdb, only in-frame clones are kept and a portion is missing. That table is the source of V, J and clone size, and D and trimming were worked out from the DNA. The data contain tens of thousands of clones, 80% to 95% of them singletons. This clone was detected a few times. The CDR3 loop spans 14 amino acids. Between the trimmed V and J ends, which lost 1 base and 2 bases, there was a span of 6 bases. Germline V gene lookup returns CDR1 SNHLY and CDR2 FYNNEI.

The chain has TRBV2 and TRBJ1-5; a possible D gene is TRBD1 (5 bases). The specimen was peripheral blood. This sequence was found in a man in his fifties with COVID-19, enrolled during active disease. The CDR3 region is CASSEGRGNQPQHF. The CDR3 DNA is TGTGCCAGCAGTGAAGGCAGGGGCAATCAGCCCCAGCATTTT.